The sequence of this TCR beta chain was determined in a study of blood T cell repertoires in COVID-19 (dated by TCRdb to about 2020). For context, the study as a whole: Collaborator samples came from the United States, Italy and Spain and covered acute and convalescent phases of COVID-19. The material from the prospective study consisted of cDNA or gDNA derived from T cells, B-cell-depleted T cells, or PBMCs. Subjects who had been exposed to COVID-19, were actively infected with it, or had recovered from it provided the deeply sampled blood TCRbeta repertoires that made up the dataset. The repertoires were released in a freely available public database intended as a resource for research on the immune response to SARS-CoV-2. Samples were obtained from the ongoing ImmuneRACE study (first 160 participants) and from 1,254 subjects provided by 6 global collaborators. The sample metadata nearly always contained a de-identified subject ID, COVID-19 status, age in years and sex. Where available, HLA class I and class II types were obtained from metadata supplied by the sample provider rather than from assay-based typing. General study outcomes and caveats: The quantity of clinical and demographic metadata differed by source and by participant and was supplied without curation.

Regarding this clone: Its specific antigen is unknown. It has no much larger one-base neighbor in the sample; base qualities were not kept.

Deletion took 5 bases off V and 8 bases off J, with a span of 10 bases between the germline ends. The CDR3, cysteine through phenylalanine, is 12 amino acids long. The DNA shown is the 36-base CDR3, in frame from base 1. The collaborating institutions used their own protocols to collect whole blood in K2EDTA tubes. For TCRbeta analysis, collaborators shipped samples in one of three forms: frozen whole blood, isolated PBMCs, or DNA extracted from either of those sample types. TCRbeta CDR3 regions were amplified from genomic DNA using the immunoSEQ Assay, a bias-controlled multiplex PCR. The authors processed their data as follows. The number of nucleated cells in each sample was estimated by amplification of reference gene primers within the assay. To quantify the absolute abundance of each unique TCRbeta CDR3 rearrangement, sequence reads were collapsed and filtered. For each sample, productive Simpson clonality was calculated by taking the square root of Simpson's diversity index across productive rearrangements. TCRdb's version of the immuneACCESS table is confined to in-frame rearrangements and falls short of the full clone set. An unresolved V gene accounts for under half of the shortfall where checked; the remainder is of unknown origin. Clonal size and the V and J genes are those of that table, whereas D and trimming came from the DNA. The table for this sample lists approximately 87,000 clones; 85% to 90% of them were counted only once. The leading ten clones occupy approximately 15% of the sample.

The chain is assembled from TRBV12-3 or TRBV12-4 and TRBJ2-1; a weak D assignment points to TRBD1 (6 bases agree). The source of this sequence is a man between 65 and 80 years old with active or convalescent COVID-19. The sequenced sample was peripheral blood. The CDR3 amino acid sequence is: CASSEQGYEQFF. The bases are TGTGCCAGCAGTGAACAGGGCTATGAGCAGTTCTTC.